The TCR beta chain described here comes from a study of OX40 agonist ivuxolimab in advanced cancers. Whole-study context: Past anti-PD-1, anti-PD-L1 or anti-CTLA-4 therapy was accepted, and roughly 42% had received some.

CDR1 is SNHLY and CDR2 is FYNNEI in the germline V gene. V lost 6 bases and J lost 1; bases outside the gene matches: 3. CDR3 length: 14 residues. With respect to this clone: Its antigen is as yet unknown.

The table came from immunoSEQ multiplex PCR; TCRdb's copy has only in-frame clones and leaves some out. The sample has about 82,000 clones; 91% are singletons. Findings and limits, study-wide: Certain nonresponding patients likewise had low normalized T-cell clonal expansion.

J is TRBJ1-1 and V is TRBV2, with 9 nucleotides matching TRBD1. This clonotype originated in an adult with an advanced solid tumor such as melanoma, head and neck, liver or kidney cancer. The input for sequencing was CD4+ or CD8+ T cells sorted from blood, taken in a trial of the OX40 agonist ivuxolimab. The DNA of the CDR3 is TGTGCCAGCAGCCCGGGACAGGGGAACACTGAAGCTTTCTTT. Translating gives CASSPGQGNTEAFF.